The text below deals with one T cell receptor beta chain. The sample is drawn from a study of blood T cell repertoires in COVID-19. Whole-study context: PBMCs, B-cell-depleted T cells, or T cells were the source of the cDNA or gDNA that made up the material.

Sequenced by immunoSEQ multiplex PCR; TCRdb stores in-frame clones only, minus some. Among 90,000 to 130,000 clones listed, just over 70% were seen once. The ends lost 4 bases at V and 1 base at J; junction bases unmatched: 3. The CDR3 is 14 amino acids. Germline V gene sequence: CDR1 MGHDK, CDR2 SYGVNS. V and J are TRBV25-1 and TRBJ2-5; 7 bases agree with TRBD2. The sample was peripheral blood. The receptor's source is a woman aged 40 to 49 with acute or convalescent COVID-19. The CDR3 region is CASSAPGGQETQYF. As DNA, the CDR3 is TGTGCCAGCAGTGCCCCGGGAGGCCAAGAGACCCAGTACTTC.